This T cell receptor beta chain is drawn from a study of shared clonotypes between healthy human individuals. Healthy and HIV-negative, the adult donors had no recent acute infections or vaccinations. Every donor was a Caucasian adult from Nashville, Tennessee. This CDR3 has 15 amino acids. CDR1 and CDR2 from the germline V gene are MGHDK and SYGVNS. V was pared by 6 bases and J by 6 bases, with 17 bases between. Spread over ten immunoSEQ deep assay plates, unsorted PBMC DNA underwent sequencing. TCRdb's copy holds only in-frame clones and misses some; the assay was immunoSEQ multiplex PCR. Among around 480,000 clones, 60% to 80% were seen once, and the ten largest hold 9.5% to 15%.

This receptor was taken from a woman aged 40 to 55 in good health. Some clones in this sample may be carry-over from other donors' samples. The V and J genes are TRBV25-1 and TRBJ1-4; D unclear. What was sequenced was PBMCs. The CDR3 spells CASSPPGHGDEKLFF. The CDR3 coding sequence is TGTGCCAGCAGCCCACCGGGCCACGGAGATGAAAAACTGTTTTTT.